Listed below are T cell receptor beta chains from one sample, sequenced in a study of OX40 agonist ivuxolimab in advanced cancers. The data were produced by immunoSEQ multiplex PCR, yet TCRdb's version contains in-frame clones alone and is incomplete. The repertoire includes 60,000 to 80,000 clones, 80% to 90% of them detected once, and 8% to 10% sits in the top ten. The sequencing here drew on CD4+ or CD8+ T cells sorted from blood, taken in a trial of the OX40 agonist ivuxolimab. The receptors derive from an adult with an advanced solid tumor such as melanoma, head and neck, liver or kidney cancer. The conserved cysteine and the conserved F or W are not part of the CDR3 here. A D gene is named only where the DNA matches it firmly.

d_call: .
j_call: TRBJ1-5
v_call: TRBV4-3
cdr3_aa: ASSQDMNQPQH

d_call: TRBD1
j_call: TRBJ1-1
v_call: TRBV5-1
cdr3_aa: ASSLAGTGNTEAF

d_call: .
j_call: TRBJ1-6
v_call: TRBV7-2
cdr3_aa: ASSLLAHSPLH

d_call: .
j_call: TRBJ1-4
v_call: TRBV11-2
cdr3_aa: ASSPMGGAGLF

d_call: .
j_call: TRBJ1-1
v_call: TRBV7-2
cdr3_aa: ASSLTAGRTEAF

d_call: .
j_call: TRBJ2-3
v_call: TRBV6-5
cdr3_aa: ASSVTRADTQY

d_call: .
j_call: TRBJ1-5
v_call: TRBV9
cdr3_aa: ASSPGGLYNQPQH

d_call: .
j_call: TRBJ1-5
v_call: TRBV6-5
cdr3_aa: ASSNHFNNQPQH

d_call: .
j_call: TRBJ2-7
v_call: TRBV5-1
cdr3_aa: ASGSRGNYEQY

d_call: .
j_call: TRBJ2-7
v_call: TRBV18
cdr3_aa: ASSPGSDEQY

d_call: .
j_call: TRBJ2-7
v_call: TRBV7-8
cdr3_aa: ASSRPAGTEAYEQY

d_call: TRBD1
j_call: TRBJ1-2
v_call: TRBV6-5
cdr3_aa: ASSYGDRGRFGYT

d_call: .
j_call: TRBJ1-3
v_call: TRBV7-3
cdr3_aa: ASSPGGENTIY

d_call: .
j_call: TRBJ1-5
v_call: TRBV2
cdr3_aa: ASSYRGNQPQH

d_call: TRBD1
j_call: TRBJ2-7
v_call: TRBV28
cdr3_aa: ASSSVDRAEQY

d_call: .
j_call: TRBJ2-7
v_call: TRBV5-4
cdr3_aa: ASSPPGPDPYEQY

d_call: TRBD2
j_call: TRBJ2-1
v_call: TRBV5-1
cdr3_aa: ASYLGGTTNNEQF

d_call: .
j_call: TRBJ1-1
v_call: TRBV6-5
cdr3_aa: ASSSAGTAEAF

d_call: .
j_call: TRBJ2-1
v_call: TRBV5-1
cdr3_aa: ASSWGPGTYNEQF

d_call: .
j_call: TRBJ2-2
v_call: TRBV4-2
cdr3_aa: ASSQSLIRGGGELF

d_call: .
j_call: TRBJ1-1
v_call: TRBV6-5
cdr3_aa: ASSPVYTEAF

d_call: .
j_call: TRBJ1-2
v_call: TRBV7-2
cdr3_aa: ASSLGDYGYT